One sample yielded the 24 T cell receptor beta chains listed below, sequenced in a study of PD-1 blockade in classical Hodgkin lymphoma. Every patient relapsed after autologous stem cell transplantation, and brentuximab vedotin exposure varied. Sequenced by immunoSEQ multiplex PCR; TCRdb stores in-frame clones only, minus some. The sample holds tens of thousands of clones, 60% to 85% seen once. Material: peripheral blood mononuclear cells (PBMCs), obtained at baseline. The receptors derive from a human donor with classical Hodgkin lymphoma.

This clone was counted a few times. This rearrangement joins TRBV2 to TRBJ1-2; tentative D call: TRBD1 (6 bases). Germline CDR1 is SNHLY and CDR2 is FYNNEI. Trimming stripped 5 bases from V and 5 bases from J, with 12 bases between. The CDR3 is made up of 13 amino acids. CDR3 sequence (DNA): TGTGCCAGCAGTCCGGAGGACAGTTATGGCTACACCTTC. Translation: CASSPEDSYGYTF.

The CDR3 here is CASKDQGWEETQYF. The CDR3, as DNA: TGTGCCAGTAAGGACCAGGGTTGGGAAGAGACCCAGTACTTC. This chain uses TRBV19 with TRBJ2-5, with D maybe TRBD1 (5 bases). The germline gives CDR1 LNHDA, CDR2 SQIVND (reference sequence). The CDR3 is 14 amino acids. V dropped 7 bases and J dropped 3 bases, with 15 bases sitting between them.

The chain recombines TRBV7-3 with TRBJ2-3; D remains ambiguous. Trimming took off 1 base at V and 3 bases at J, with 17 bases between the two ends. CDR1 SGHTA and CDR2 FQGTGA come from the germline V gene. The CDR3 runs 17 residues. CDR3 DNA sequence: TGTGCCAGCAGCTTAAGTAGGCCAGGAACTACTACAGATACGCAGTATTTT. Its translation: CASSLSRPGTTTDTQYF.

This chain links TRBV7-8 with TRBJ2-7; 11 bases line up with TRBD2. There are 16 residues in the CDR3. Germline CDR1 reads SGHVS; CDR2 reads FQNEAQ. V shed 1 base, J shed 4 bases, and the junction held 6 bases outside the gene matches. The CDR3 reads CASSLELAGVPYEQYF. Written as DNA, the CDR3 is TGTGCCAGCAGCTTAGAACTAGCGGGAGTACCGTACGAGCAGTACTTC.

The chain links TRBV5-1 to TRBJ1-1; TRBD1 is a possible D gene (5 bases). Deletions cut 4 bases from V and 5 bases from J, with 9 bases between. This CDR3 region has 12 residues. Germline V gives CDR1 SGHRS, CDR2 YFSETQ. The CDR3 DNA reads as TGCGCCAGCAGCACGGGGGTTACTGAAGCTTTCTTT. Protein: CASSTGVTEAFF.

This clone was seen just once. The chain uses TRBV5-1 and TRBJ2-3; D not certain. The CDR3 covers 14 residues. Germline CDR1 is SGHRS and CDR2 is YFSETQ. V lost 6 bases and J lost 0, with 11 bases in between. The CDR3 protein is CASMIADSTDTQYF. DNA for the CDR3: TGCGCCAGCATGATCGCGGACAGCACAGATACGCAGTATTTT.

V gene TRBV14 combines with J gene TRBJ2-1; unclear D gene. The CDR3 spans 17 residues. Germline-derived CDR1 and CDR2 are SGHDN and FVKESK. Trimming removed 0 bases from V and 0 bases from J, with 12 bases in between. This chain's CDR3 is CASSQDRPQSSYNEQFF. Here the CDR3 DNA reads TGTGCCAGCAGCCAAGATCGGCCCCAAAGCTCCTACAATGAGCAGTTCTTC.

This clone was observed a handful of times. The chain recombines TRBV30 with TRBJ1-1, with 7 bases fitting TRBD1. After removal of 4 bases from V and 7 bases from J, the junction contained 24 bases not matched to a gene. Germline V gene sequence: CDR1 GTSNPN, CDR2 SVGIG (reference sequence). The CDR3 covers 18 residues. The CDR3 nucleotides are TGTGCCTGGACTCCCCTCCTCCGGGACACAGGGGTATCATTTGAAGCTTTCTTT. Amino acid sequence: CAWTPLLRDTGVSFEAFF.

In the case of this clone: At one end the junction does not follow the germline gene, possibly because of a read error. Here the CDR3 DNA reads TGTGCTAGCAGCTTTACAGTGGTAGAGGCAGATACGCAGTATTTT. Its translation: CASSFTVVEADTQYF. The chain recombines TRBV7-7 with TRBJ2-3; D unresolved. The CDR3 covers 15 residues. Germline-derived CDR1 and CDR2 are SSHAT and FNYEAQ (reference sequence). Full variable domain (missing parts from reference TRBV7-7 and TRBJ2-3): GAGVSQSPRYKVTKRGQDVTLRCDPISSHATLYWYQQALGQGPEFLTYFNYEAQPDKSGLPSDRFSAERPEGSISTLTIQRTEQRDSAMYRCASSFTVVEADTQYFGPGTRLTVL.

The CDR3 is CASSIWGQGQPQHF. As DNA, the CDR3 is TGTGCCAGTAGTATCTGGGGCCAGGGGCAGCCCCAGCATTTT. V gene TRBV19 combines with J gene TRBJ1-5; D possibly corresponds to TRBD1 (6 bases). This CDR3 comprises 14 residues. CDR1 and CDR2 from the germline V gene are LNHDA and SQIVND (reference sequence). V was shortened by 3 bases and J by 7 bases, with 13 bases between the two germline ends. The full variable domain, its missing parts supplied by reference TRBV19 and TRBJ1-5, is DGGITQSPKYLFRKEGQNVTLSCEQNLNHDAMYWYRQDPGQGLRLIYYSQIVNDFQKGDIAEGYSVSREKKESFPLTVTSAQKNPTAFYLCASSIWGQGQPQHFGDGTRLSIL.

The chain links TRBV5-4 to TRBJ1-4; a weak D match, TRBD1 (5 bases). V was clipped by 1 base and J by 6 bases, with 13 bases between them. Per the germline V gene, CDR1 is SGHNT and CDR2 is YYREEE (reference sequence). The length of the CDR3 is 15 residues. CDR3 sequence: CASSLNQGGDEKLFF. The CDR3 DNA reads TGTGCCAGCAGCTTGAATCAGGGAGGGGATGAAAAACTGTTTTTT. Variable domain in full (rest from reference TRBV5-4 and TRBJ1-4): ETGVTQSPTHLIKTRGQQVTLRCSSQSGHNTVSWYQQALGQGPQFIFQYYREEENGRGNFPPRFSGLQFPNYSSELNVNALELDDSALYLCASSLNQGGDEKLFFGSGTQLSVL.

The V call is TRBV4-1, the J call TRBJ1-5; D is perhaps TRBD1 (5 bases). This CDR3 region has 15 residues. V was trimmed by 0 bases and J by 6 bases, leaving 12 bases between them. The germline V gene has CDR1 MGHRA and CDR2 YSYEKL. Here the CDR3 reads CASSQDRVERQPQHF. The CDR3 region has the DNA TGCGCCAGCAGCCAAGACAGGGTGGAACGTCAGCCCCAGCATTTT.

This clone was seen only a few times. V is TRBV5-1 and J is TRBJ1-1; D unclear. Germline CDR1 is SGHRS and CDR2 is YFSETQ. V lost 1 base to trimming and J lost 6 bases, with 10 bases between them. The CDR3 runs to 13 residues. The CDR3 nucleotides are TGCGCCAGCAGCTTGACAGTTGGCGCTGAAGCTTTCTTT. Amino acid sequence: CASSLTVGAEAFF.

The sample holds a few counts of this clone. The rearrangement joins TRBV5-1 to TRBJ1-1; possibly TRBD1 for D (5 bases). Germline CDR1 and CDR2: SGHRS and YFSETQ. The CDR3 is made up of 14 amino acids. Trimming took off 4 bases at V and 4 bases at J, with 14 bases between the two ends. CDR3 nucleotide sequence: TGCGCCAGCAGCGTGACAGCTGGGGTCACTGAAGCTTTCTTT. Translation: CASSVTAGVTEAFF.

The rearrangement links TRBV7-2 to TRBJ2-7, with 7 bases lining up with TRBD2. The CDR3 has 14 amino acids. The junction had 2 bases not matched to a gene; V was cut back by 1 base and J by 2 bases. Germline CDR1 and CDR2: SGHTA and FQGNSA. The CDR3 DNA follows: TGTGCCAGCAGCTTAGGGGCGGGAGCCTACGAGCAGTACTTC. It encodes CASSLGAGAYEQYF.

The chain is built from TRBV7-2 and TRBJ2-1; 13 positions agree with TRBD2. The CDR3 has 15 residues. Per germline, CDR1 SGHTA and CDR2 FQGNSA. V lost 3 bases to trimming and J lost 11 bases; unmatched junction nucleotides: 7. The CDR3 DNA sequence: TGTGCCAGCAGCTTCGGACTAGCGGGAGAGTGCCAGCAGTTCTTC. Translated, it gives CASSFGLAGECQQFF. The full variable domain, its missing parts supplied by reference TRBV7-2 and TRBJ2-1, is GAGVSQSPSNKVTEKGKDVELRCDPISGHTALYWYRQSLGQGLEFLIYFQGNSAPDKSGLPSDRFSAERTGGSVSTLTIQRTQQEDSAVYLCASSFGLAGECQQFFGPGTRLTVL.

This clone came up once. The chain employs TRBV19 and TRBJ2-5, with TRBD2 as a possible D gene (6 bases). The V gene's germline CDR1 is LNHDA and CDR2 SQIVND (reference sequence). This CDR3 spans 14 amino acids. V was clipped by 5 bases and J by 3 bases, with 13 bases between them. The CDR3 is CASSLGSGEETQYF. CDR3 DNA sequence: TGTGCCAGTAGTTTAGGGTCGGGGGAAGAGACCCAGTACTTC.

The gene calls are TRBV11-3 and TRBJ2-3; possible D gene TRBD2, 6 bases. The CDR3 length is 13 residues. Germline values: CDR1 SGHNT, CDR2 YENEEA. V shed 5 bases and J shed 8 bases, with 14 bases lying between them. The CDR3 is CASSAGRKATQYF. The DNA of the CDR3 is TGTGCCAGCAGCGCGGGACGGAAAGCTACGCAGTATTTT.

This chain connects TRBV27 to TRBJ1-5, with D perhaps matching TRBD1 (5 bases). The CDR3 has 14 amino acids. Germline lookup yields CDR1 MNHEY and CDR2 SMNVEV (reference sequence). The V end was cut by 6 bases, the J end by 7 bases, with 16 bases between. CDR3 in DNA: TGTGCCAGCAGGCCCCTCACTGAGGGGCAGCCCCAGCATTTT. Encoded protein: CASRPLTEGQPQHF.

The sample holds a few counts of this clone. V usage is TRBV4-1 and J usage is TRBJ1-3; the D is unclear. The germline V gene has CDR1 MGHRA and CDR2 YSYEKL. The CDR3 covers 17 residues. Trimming removed 2 bases from V and 1 base from J, with 15 bases in between. CDR3 loop: CASSQFKGRLSGNTIYF. CDR3 sequence (DNA): TGCGCCAGCAGCCAATTCAAGGGTCGGCTATCTGGAAACACCATATATTTT.

CDR3 in amino acids: CASSRGQVGLSPLHF. Here the CDR3 DNA reads TGTGCCAGTAGTAGGGGACAGGTCGGGCTTTCACCCCTCCACTTT. The chain combines TRBV19 with TRBJ1-6, with 8 bases fitting TRBD1. Per germline, CDR1 LNHDA and CDR2 SQIVND (reference sequence). The CDR3 sequence is 15 residues long. V gave up 4 bases and J gave up 9 bases; unmatched junction bases: 8. The variable domain in full, completed from reference TRBV19 and TRBJ1-6, reads DGGITQSPKYLFRKEGQNVTLSCEQNLNHDAMYWYRQDPGQGLRLIYYSQIVNDFQKGDIAEGYSVSREKKESFPLTVTSAQKNPTAFYLCASSRGQVGLSPLHFGNGTRLTVT.

The CDR3 DNA reads as TGTGCCAGCACCCTGAACATTAGGGATACGCAGTATTTT. It translates to CASTLNIRDTQYF. This chain uses TRBV7-2 with TRBJ2-3, with D unclear. Trimming left V 7 bases short and J 6 bases short, with 14 bases between. Germline lookup yields CDR1 SGHTA and CDR2 FQGNSA. The CDR3 runs 13 residues.

This chain connects TRBV2 to TRBJ2-1, with 8 bases that match TRBD2. The CDR3 has 11 amino acids. Germline V gene sequence: CDR1 SNHLY, CDR2 FYNNEI. V was pared by 5 bases and J by 10 bases, with 1 base of the junction left unmatched. The CDR3 coding sequence is TGTGCCAGCAGTACTAGCGGCGAGCAGTTCTTC. It specifies CASSTSGEQFF. Based on the CDR3 plus reference TRBV2 and TRBJ2-1, the full variable domain is EPEVTQTPSHQVTQMGQEVILRCVPISNHLYFYWYRQILGQKVEFLVSFYNNEISEKSEIFDDQFSVERPDGSNFTLKIRSTKLEDSAMYFCASSTSGEQFFGPGTRLTVL.

V gene TRBV19 combines with J gene TRBJ1-1, with D possibly being TRBD1 (6 bases). With 5 bases removed from V and 1 base from J, the gap between germline ends came to 8 bases. This CDR3 has 13 amino acids. CDR1 is LNHDA, CDR2 SQIVND, per germline (reference sequence). This chain's CDR3 is CASSLQGNTEAFF. The CDR3 bases are TGTGCCAGTAGTTTACAGGGGAACACTGAAGCTTTCTTT.